Below, 4 T cell receptor beta chains from the same sample are listed, as sequenced in a study of T-cell memory formation after mild COVID-19. TCRdb independently ran MiXCR on the 5' RACE reads; one entry per CDR3 protein. The repertoire has roughly 500,000 distinct CDR3 sequences, approximately 20% of them found once; the top ten carry around an eighth. Sequencing was done on a sample of PBMCs or a T cell subset sorted from them (not recorded which). These receptors all come from an adult woman who had mild COVID-19 (a few samples of this study predate the infection). Cell type and time point are not known.

The V gene is TRBV9, the J gene TRBJ2-3, with TRBD1 as a possible D gene (5 bases). The germline V gene encodes CDR1 SGDLS and CDR2 YYNGEE. The CDR3 is 15 amino acids. V dropped 6 bases and J dropped 2 bases, with 16 bases sitting between them. CDR3 in amino acids: CASTTGAGFTDTQYF. The CDR3 DNA reads as TGTGCCAGCACCACCGGAGCAGGGTTCACAGATACGCAGTATTTT.

The chain combines TRBV29-1 with TRBJ1-1; tentative D call: TRBD1 (6 bases). The CDR3 consists of 14 residues. Trimming removed 4 bases from V and 3 bases from J, with 15 bases in between. Germline V lookup: CDR1 SQVTM, CDR2 ANQGSEA. CDR3 DNA: TGCAGCGTTGCGGAAGACAGGTCTTACACTGAAGCTTTCTTT. This gives the protein CSVAEDRSYTEAFF.

The sample holds a few counts of this clonotype. The V and J genes are TRBV29-1 and TRBJ2-5, with 8 bases lining up with TRBD2. There are 14 residues in the CDR3. CDR1 is SQVTM, CDR2 ANQGSEA, per germline. The V and J ends lost 4 bases and 4 bases, in that order; junction bases with no gene match: 8. The CDR3 DNA is TGCAGCGTTGGTCTGGGGGCGGGAGGAGAGACCCAGTACTTC. This encodes CSVGLGAGGETQYF.

The chain carries TRBV4-2 and TRBJ1-5, with a weak D call TRBD1 (5 bases). Germline-derived CDR1 and CDR2 are LGHNA and YNFKEQ. This CDR3 is 15 amino acids long. Trimming stripped 3 bases from V and 5 bases from J, with 14 bases between. DNA of the CDR3: TGTGCCAGCAGCCACCTGGGGGGGGGAGATCAGCCCCAGCATTTT. Its protein is CASSHLGGGDQPQHF.